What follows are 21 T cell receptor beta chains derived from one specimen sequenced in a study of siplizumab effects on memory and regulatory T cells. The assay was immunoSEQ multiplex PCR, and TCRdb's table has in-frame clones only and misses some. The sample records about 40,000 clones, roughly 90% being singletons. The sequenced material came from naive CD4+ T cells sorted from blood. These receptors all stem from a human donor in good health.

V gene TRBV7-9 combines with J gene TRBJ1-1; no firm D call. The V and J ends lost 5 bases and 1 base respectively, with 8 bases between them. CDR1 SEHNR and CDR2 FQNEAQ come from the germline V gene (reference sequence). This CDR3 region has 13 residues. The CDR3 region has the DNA TGTGCCAGCAGCCCCGGATCGAACACTGAAGCTTTCTTT. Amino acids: CASSPGSNTEAFF.

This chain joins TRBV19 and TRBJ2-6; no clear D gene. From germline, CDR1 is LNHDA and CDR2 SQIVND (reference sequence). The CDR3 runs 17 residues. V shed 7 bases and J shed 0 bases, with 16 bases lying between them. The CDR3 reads CASKFGGLLSGANVLTF. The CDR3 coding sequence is TGTGCCAGTAAATTCGGCGGCCTCCTCTCTGGGGCCAACGTCCTGACTTTC.

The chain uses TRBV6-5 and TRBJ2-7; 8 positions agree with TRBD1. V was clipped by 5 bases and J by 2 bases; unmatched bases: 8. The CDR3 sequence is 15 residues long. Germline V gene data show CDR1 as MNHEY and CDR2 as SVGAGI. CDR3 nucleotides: TGTGCCAGCAGTCGGACAGGGAGGCCCGCCTACGAGCAGTACTTC. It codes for CASSRTGRPAYEQYF.

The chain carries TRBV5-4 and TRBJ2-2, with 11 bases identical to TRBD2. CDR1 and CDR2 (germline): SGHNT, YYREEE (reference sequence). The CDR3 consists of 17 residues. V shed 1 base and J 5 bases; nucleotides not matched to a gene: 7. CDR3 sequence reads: CASSLLLAGGLTGELFF. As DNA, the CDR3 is TGTGCCAGCAGCTTGCTATTAGCGGGAGGGCTAACCGGGGAGCTGTTTTTT.

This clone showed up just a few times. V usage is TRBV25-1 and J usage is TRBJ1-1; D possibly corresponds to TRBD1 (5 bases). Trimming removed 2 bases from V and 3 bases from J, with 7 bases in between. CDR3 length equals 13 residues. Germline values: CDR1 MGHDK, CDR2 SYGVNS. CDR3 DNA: TGTGCCAGCAGTGAAGCAGGGTACACTGAAGCTTTCTTT. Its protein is CASSEAGYTEAFF.

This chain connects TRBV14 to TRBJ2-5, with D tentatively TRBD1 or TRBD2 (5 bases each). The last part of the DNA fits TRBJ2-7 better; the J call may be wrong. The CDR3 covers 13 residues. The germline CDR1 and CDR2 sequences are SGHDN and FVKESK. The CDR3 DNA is TGTGCCAGCAGCCAAGTCTGGGGGTACGAGCAGTACTTC. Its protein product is CASSQVWGYEQYF.

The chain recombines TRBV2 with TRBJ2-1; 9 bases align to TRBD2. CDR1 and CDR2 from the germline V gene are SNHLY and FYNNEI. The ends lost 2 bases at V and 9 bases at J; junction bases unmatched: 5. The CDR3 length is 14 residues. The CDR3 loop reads CASSERGRASEQFF. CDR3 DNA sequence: TGTGCCAGCAGTGAACGCGGGAGGGCCAGTGAGCAGTTCTTC.

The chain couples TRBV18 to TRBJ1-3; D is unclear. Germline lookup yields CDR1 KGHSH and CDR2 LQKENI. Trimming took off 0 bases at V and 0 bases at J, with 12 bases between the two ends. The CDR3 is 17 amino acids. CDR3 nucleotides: TGTGCCAGCTCACCACCGATCGGACCTTACTCTGGAAACACCATATATTTT. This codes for CASSPPIGPYSGNTIYF.

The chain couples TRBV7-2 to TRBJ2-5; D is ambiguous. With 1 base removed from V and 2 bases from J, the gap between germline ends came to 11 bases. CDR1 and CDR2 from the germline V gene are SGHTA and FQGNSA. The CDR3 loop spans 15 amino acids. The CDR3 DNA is TGTGCCAGCAGCTTAGTAACGGGTATGCAAGAGACCCAGTACTTC. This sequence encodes CASSLVTGMQETQYF.

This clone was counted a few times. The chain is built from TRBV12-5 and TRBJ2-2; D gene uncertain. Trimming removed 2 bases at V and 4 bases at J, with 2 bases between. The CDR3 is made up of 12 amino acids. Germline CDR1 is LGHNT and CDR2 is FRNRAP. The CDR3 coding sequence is TGTGCTAGTGGTTTGTTCACCGGGGAGCTGTTTTTT. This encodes CASGLFTGELFF. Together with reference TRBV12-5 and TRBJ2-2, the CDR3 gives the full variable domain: DARVTQTPRHKVTEMGQEVTMRCQPILGHNTVFWYRQTMMQGLELLAYFRNRAPLDDSGMPKDRFSAEMPDATLATLKIQPSEPRDSAVYFCASGLFTGELFFGEGSRLTVL.

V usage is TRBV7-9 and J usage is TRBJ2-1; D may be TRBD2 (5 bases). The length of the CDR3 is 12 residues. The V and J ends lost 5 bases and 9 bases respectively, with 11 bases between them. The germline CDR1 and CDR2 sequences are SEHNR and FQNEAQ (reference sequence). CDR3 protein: CASSRTLREQFF. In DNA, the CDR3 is TGTGCCAGCAGCCGGACTCTACGTGAGCAGTTCTTC.

The CDR3 is CAWSVRDEQFF. Here the CDR3 DNA reads TGTGCCTGGAGTGTTCGTGATGAGCAGTTCTTC. This chain uses TRBV30 with TRBJ2-1; no definite D call. Germline V gene lookup returns CDR1 GTSNPN and CDR2 SVGIG (reference sequence). The CDR3 extends over 11 amino acids. Deletions cut 0 bases from V and 8 bases from J, with 5 bases between. The whole variable domain, filled in from reference TRBV30 and TRBJ2-1, reads SQTIHQWPATLVQPVGSPLSLECTVEGTSNPNLYWYRQAAGRGLQLLFYSVGIGQISSEVPQNLSASRPQDRQFILSSKKLLLSDSGFYLCAWSVRDEQFFGPGTRLTVL.

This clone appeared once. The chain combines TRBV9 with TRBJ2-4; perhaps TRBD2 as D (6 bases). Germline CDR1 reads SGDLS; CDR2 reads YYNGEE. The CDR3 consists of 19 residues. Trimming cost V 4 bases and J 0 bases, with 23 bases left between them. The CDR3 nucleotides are TGTGCCAGCAGCCCGGACTATTCTCACTCAGCGCTAGCCAAAAACATTCAGTACTTC. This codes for CASSPDYSHSALAKNIQYF.

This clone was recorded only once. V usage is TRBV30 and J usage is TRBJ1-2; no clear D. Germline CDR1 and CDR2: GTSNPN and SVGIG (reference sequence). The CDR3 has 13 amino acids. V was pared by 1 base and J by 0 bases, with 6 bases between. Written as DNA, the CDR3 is TGTGCCTGGAGTGCGGCAACTAACTATGGCTACACCTTC. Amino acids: CAWSAATNYGYTF.

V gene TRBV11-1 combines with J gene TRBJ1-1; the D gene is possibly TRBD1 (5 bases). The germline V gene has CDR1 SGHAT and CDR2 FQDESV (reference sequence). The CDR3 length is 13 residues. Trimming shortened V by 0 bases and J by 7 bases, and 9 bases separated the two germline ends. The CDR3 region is CASSLAETVEAFF. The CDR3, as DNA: TGTGCCAGCAGCTTAGCAGAGACAGTTGAAGCTTTCTTT.

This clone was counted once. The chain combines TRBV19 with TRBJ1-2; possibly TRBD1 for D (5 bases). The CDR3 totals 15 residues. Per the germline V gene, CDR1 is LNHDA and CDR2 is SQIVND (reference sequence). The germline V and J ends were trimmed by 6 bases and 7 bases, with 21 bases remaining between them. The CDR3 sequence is CASSIALRRGTGYTF. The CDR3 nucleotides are TGTGCCAGTAGCATTGCCTTAAGGAGGGGAACTGGCTACACCTTC.

Written as DNA, the CDR3 is TGTGCCAGCTCACCGACATTACAGGGTGAGCAGTACTTC. It specifies CASSPTLQGEQYF. This chain uses TRBV18 with TRBJ2-7; D may be TRBD1 (6 bases). V lost 3 bases, J lost 7 bases, and 13 bases lay in between. Germline CDR1 and CDR2: KGHSH and LQKENI. This CDR3 contains 13 residues.

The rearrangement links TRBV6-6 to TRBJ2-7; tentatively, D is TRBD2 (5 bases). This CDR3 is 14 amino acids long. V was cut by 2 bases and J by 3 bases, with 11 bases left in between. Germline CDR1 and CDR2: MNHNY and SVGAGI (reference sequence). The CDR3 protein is CASSYPAEGYEQYF. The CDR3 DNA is TGTGCCAGCAGTTACCCCGCTGAGGGCTACGAGCAGTACTTC.

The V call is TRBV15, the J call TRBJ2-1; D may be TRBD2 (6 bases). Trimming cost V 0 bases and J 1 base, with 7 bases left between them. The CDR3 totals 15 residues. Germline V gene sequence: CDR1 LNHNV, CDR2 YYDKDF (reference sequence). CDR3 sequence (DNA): TGTGCCACCAGCAGAGAAAGCGGGTCCTACAATGAGCAGTTCTTC. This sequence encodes CATSRESGSYNEQFF.

CDR3 in amino acids: CASSGTGQETQYF. The CDR3 nucleotides read TGTGCCAGCAGTGGGACAGGGCAAGAGACCCAGTACTTC. The V call is TRBV6-1, the J call TRBJ2-5; 8 bases align to TRBD1. V was clipped by 4 bases and J by 2 bases; unmatched bases: 0. Germline V gene data show CDR1 as MNHNS and CDR2 as SASEGT. CDR3 length: 13 residues.

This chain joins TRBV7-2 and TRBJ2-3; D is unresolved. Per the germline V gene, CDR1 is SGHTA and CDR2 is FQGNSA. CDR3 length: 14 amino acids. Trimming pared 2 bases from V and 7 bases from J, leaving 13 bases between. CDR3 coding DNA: TGTGCCAGCAGCTTATCCCCCCTGCGCAATACGCAGTATTTT. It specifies CASSLSPLRNTQYF.